This T cell receptor (beta chain) appears in the sequencing data of a study of blood T cell repertoires in COVID-19. Study-level information: Acute and convalescent COVID-19 specimens originated in the United States, Italy and Spain.

The CDR3 contains 15 residues. Looked up from germline, CDR1 is SGHRS and CDR2 is YFSETQ. The junction had 4 bases not matched to a gene; V was cut back by 0 bases and J by 4 bases. Under the authors' procedure: Quantification of nucleated cells was approximated via reference gene primer amplification. Some clones are missing from TCRdb's copy, which holds only in-frame ones; the method was immunoSEQ multiplex PCR. D and trimming come from the DNA, and the V and J calls and clone size come from that table. The sample comprises over 350,000 clones, 88% of which are singletons, and more than 0.95% rests with the top ten.

Source material: PBMCs or T cells enriched from blood (not recorded which). This TCR was sampled from a woman aged 18-29 years who had recovered from COVID-19. V is TRBV5-1 and J is TRBJ1-5, with 7 bases aligning to TRBD1. The CDR3 here is CASSLAGGQNQPQHF. The CDR3 region has the DNA TGCGCCAGCAGCTTGGCAGGGGGTCAAAATCAGCCCCAGCATTTT.